This T cell receptor beta chain was obtained from a study of T cell clonality in common variable immunodeficiency. Study-wide findings and caveats: Fewer deletions and N-nucleotide insertions were reportedly seen in common variable immunodeficiency TCR beta sequences.

This clone was seen repeatedly, ten times or more. Its antigen is not identified. The read terminates 3 residues before the CDR3 end, so the remaining end is supplied by the germline J gene. The method was immunoSEQ multiplex PCR; TCRdb's version includes in-frame clones alone and lacks a portion of them. This sample has some 25,000 clones and no singletons, with approximately 8.9% in the ten largest. CDR3 length: 14 amino acids. Trimming at V came to 6 bases and at J to 4 bases, leaving 9 bases not matched to a gene. Per the germline V gene, CDR1 is DFQATT and CDR2 is SNEGSKA (reference sequence). The receptor was isolated from a human donor with common variable immunodeficiency. The chain uses TRBV20-1 and TRBJ1-5; 7 nucleotides match TRBD1. The sequenced material came from peripheral blood mononuclear cells. Partial CDR3 DNA: TGCAGTGCCATGACAGGGAATTGGAATCAGCCC. It encodes CSAMTGNWNQP. The whole CDR3 protein reads CSAMTGNWNQPQHF.